The clone carrying this TCR beta chain occurred many times. Its antigen is unidentified. The data were taken from a study of CD8+CD57+ T cells in acquired aplastic anemia. At the level of the study: Isolated CD4+ and CD8+ cells, once sorted, yielded DNA averaging approximately 3 ug. Broader study findings: Both patients and controls carried the same twenty-nine CD8+ CDR3 sequences. The CD8+ Simpson's diversity of patients and controls was not significantly different.

Sequenced patients had shown CD8+CD57+ cell expansion by flow cytometry. Each patient carried a diagnosis of severe acquired aplastic anemia. This CDR3 comprises 13 residues. Per germline, CDR1 SGHVS and CDR2 FQNEAQ. The V gene lost 5 bases and the J gene lost 2 bases, with 10 bases spanning the gap. Genomic DNA, the template, was used for profiling of the TCR beta VDJ and CDR3. TCRdb analysed the reads with MiXCR anew, one entry per CDR3 protein. The profile shows about 150,000 distinct CDR3 sequences, approximately 52% of them singletons. J is TRBJ2-7 and V is TRBV7-8; no firm D call. This TCR derives from a human donor with aplastic anemia. Material for sequencing was sorted CD4+, CD8+, or CD8+CD57+ T cells (not recorded which) from PBMCs. The CDR3 nucleotides read TGTGCCAGCAGCCCATGGGTCGCCTACGAGCAGTACTTC. Its translation is CASSPWVAYEQYF.